The 25 T cell receptor beta chains presented below share a single source sample, sequenced in a study of blood T cell repertoires in COVID-19. The table came from immunoSEQ multiplex PCR; TCRdb's copy has only in-frame clones and leaves some out. The profile shows about 320,000 clones, around 84% of them singletons. Source material: PBMCs or T cells enriched from blood (not recorded which). The receptors derive from a woman in her twenties or thirties who had been exposed to COVID-19.

The J gene is TRBJ1-1, the V gene TRBV6-6; a weak D match, TRBD1 (6 bases). From germline, CDR1 is MNHNY and CDR2 SVGAGI (reference sequence). This CDR3 is 13 amino acids long. V was cut by 4 bases and J by 8 bases, with 14 bases left in between. The CDR3 sequence: CASSFDADREAFF. The CDR3 region has the DNA TGTGCCAGCAGTTTCGACGCCGACAGGGAAGCTTTCTTT.

This rearrangement joins TRBV19 to TRBJ1-4, with D perhaps TRBD1 (5 bases). V gave up 6 bases and J gave up 4 bases, with 15 bases separating them. This CDR3 spans 15 amino acids. In germline, CDR1 is LNHDA, CDR2 SQIVND (reference sequence). The DNA for the CDR3 is TGTGCCAGTAGGCGGGGGGTGAGGTATAATGAAAAACTGTTTTTT. Translated, it gives CASRRGVRYNEKLFF.

This chain connects TRBV2 to TRBJ1-2; the D gene is possibly TRBD1 (5 bases). Looked up from germline, CDR1 is SNHLY and CDR2 is FYNNEI. V lost 2 bases, J lost 0 bases, and 7 bases lay in between. This CDR3 is built from 14 residues. In DNA form, the CDR3 reads TGTGCCAGCAGTGAACTGACAGCTAACTATGGCTACACCTTC. This encodes CASSELTANYGYTF.

The V call is TRBV27, the J call TRBJ2-7; D gene uncertain. This CDR3 is 11 amino acids long. Germline V gives CDR1 MNHEY, CDR2 SMNVEV (reference sequence). The V end lost 6 bases, the J end lost 3 bases, and 6 bases lay between the germline ends. CDR3 sequence reads: CASSRGYEQYF. The CDR3 DNA is TGTGCCAGCAGCCGCGGCTACGAGCAGTACTTC.

The CDR3, as DNA: TGTGCCAGCAGCGTAGCAGTTTCGGCTAGCGGATACAATGAGCAGTTCTTC. Protein product: CASSVAVSASGYNEQFF. This sequence joins TRBV9 and TRBJ2-1, with 7 bases identical to TRBD2. The CDR3 runs to 17 residues. The J segment lost 4 bases and the V segment lost 0 bases, leaving 10 bases of the junction unmatched. Germline CDR1 and CDR2: SGDLS and YYNGEE.

The chain uses TRBV30 and TRBJ2-5; no reliable D call. V was cut by 3 bases and J by 7 bases, with 12 bases left in between. The CDR3 totals 12 residues. Germline CDR1 reads GTSNPN; CDR2 reads SVGIG (reference sequence). CDR3 residues: CAWSPLTPTQYF. For the CDR3, the DNA is TGTGCCTGGAGCCCATTAACACCGACCCAGTACTTC.

CDR3: CASSGGLNEQYF. The CDR3 nucleotides are TGTGCCAGCAGCGGGGGTTTGAACGAGCAGTACTTC. This rearrangement joins TRBV12-3 or TRBV12-4 to TRBJ2-7, with D possibly being TRBD2 (6 bases). V was cut by 6 bases and J by 5 bases, with 11 bases left in between. This CDR3 contains 12 residues.

CDR3 coding DNA: TGTGCCAGCAGTGTCCCGGGAGCCGATGAGCAGTTCTTC. Residues: CASSVPGADEQFF. This chain joins TRBV2 and TRBJ2-1; the D gene is possibly TRBD2 (6 bases). V was clipped by 4 bases and J by 8 bases, with 12 bases between them. CDR1 and CDR2 (germline): SNHLY, FYNNEI. The CDR3 is made up of 13 amino acids.

V usage is TRBV27 and J usage is TRBJ1-4, with D hard to call. V dropped 2 bases and J dropped 7 bases, with 14 bases sitting between them. Germline V gives CDR1 MNHEY, CDR2 SMNVEV (reference sequence). The CDR3 consists of 15 residues. This CDR3 reads CASSLRQASFEKLFF. The DNA of the CDR3 is TGTGCCAGCAGTTTAAGGCAGGCCAGTTTTGAAAAACTGTTTTTT.

The chain employs TRBV5-1 and TRBJ1-4, with D maybe TRBD1 (5 bases). Germline lookup yields CDR1 SGHRS and CDR2 YFSETQ. The CDR3 is made up of 16 amino acids. V lost 0 bases and J lost 6, with 15 bases in between. CDR3 sequence: CASSLATRGNDEKLFF. CDR3 sequence (DNA): TGCGCCAGCAGCTTGGCAACACGGGGGAACGATGAAAAACTGTTTTTT.

The V and J genes are TRBV9 and TRBJ1-5; D is unresolved. Germline V CDR1 and CDR2: SGDLS, YYNGEE. Trimming stripped 0 bases from V and 3 bases from J, with 10 bases between. The CDR3 spans 15 residues. CDR3 sequence: CASSVAAGSNQPQHF. In nucleotides, the CDR3 is TGTGCCAGCAGCGTAGCAGCAGGTTCCAATCAGCCCCAGCATTTT.

This chain connects TRBV7-3 to TRBJ2-1; 7 positions agree with TRBD2. The V gene's germline CDR1 is SGHTA and CDR2 FQGTGA. The CDR3 has 15 amino acids. The V segment lost 0 bases and the J segment 12 bases; nucleotides outside the gene matches: 11. CDR3 DNA: TGTGCCAGCAGCTTAACGTCCTCGGGAGGAGGTTGGCAGTTCTTC. Its protein is CASSLTSSGGGWQFF.

This clone is a singleton in its sample. The chain employs TRBV6-5 and TRBJ2-7, with D possibly being TRBD1 (6 bases). Per the germline V gene, CDR1 is MNHEY and CDR2 is SVGAGI. CDR3 length equals 14 residues. Trimming took off 8 bases at V and 2 bases at J, with 16 bases between the two ends. This CDR3 is CASQNRDGPYEQYF. The CDR3 DNA reads TGTGCCAGCCAGAACAGGGACGGACCCTACGAGCAGTACTTC.

The table lists this clone with a few counts. The V and J genes are TRBV9 and TRBJ2-2; D is perhaps TRBD1 (7 bases). Trimming pared 4 bases from V and 6 bases from J, leaving 13 bases between. The CDR3 length is 14 residues. In germline, CDR1 is SGDLS, CDR2 YYNGEE. CDR3: CASSSQGGAGELFF. In DNA, the CDR3 is TGTGCCAGCAGCTCCCAGGGGGGTGCCGGGGAGCTGTTTTTT.

V gene TRBV19 combines with J gene TRBJ2-1; 9 bases fit TRBD1. After removal of 6 bases from V and 9 bases from J, the junction contained 12 bases not matched to a gene. The CDR3 has 15 amino acids. Germline V gene sequence: CDR1 LNHDA, CDR2 SQIVND (reference sequence). Here the CDR3 reads CASRKQGAQQGEQFF. Here the CDR3 DNA reads TGTGCCAGTAGGAAACAGGGGGCGCAACAAGGTGAGCAGTTCTTC.

The chain joins TRBV28 to TRBJ2-7; 9 nucleotides line up with TRBD1. This CDR3 is 16 amino acids long. Germline CDR1 and CDR2: MDHEN and SYDVKM. V trimming: 4 bases; J trimming: 4 bases; junction bases outside the gene matches: 11. Here the CDR3 reads CASSSSGTGRGYEQYF. In DNA, the CDR3 is TGTGCCAGCAGTTCGTCAGGGACAGGGAGAGGGTACGAGCAGTACTTC. The complete variable domain, with remaining parts taken from reference TRBV28 and TRBJ2-7, reads DVKVTQSSRYLVKRTGEKVFLECVQDMDHENMFWYRQDPGLGLRLIYFSYDVKMKEKGDIPEGYSVSREKKERFSLILESASTNQTSMYLCASSSSGTGRGYEQYFGPGTRLTVT.

V usage is TRBV7-3 and J usage is TRBJ2-3; D gene unclear. Trimming took off 5 bases at V and 6 bases at J, with 12 bases between the two ends. The CDR3 loop spans 13 amino acids. The V gene's germline CDR1 is SGHTA and CDR2 FQGTGA. The CDR3 nucleotides read TGTGCCAGCAGCCGAGCCCCCGGGGATACGCAGTATTTT. It is translated as CASSRAPGDTQYF.

The V gene is TRBV6-5, the J gene TRBJ2-7; TRBD1 matches 7 bases. Germline lookup yields CDR1 MNHEY and CDR2 SVGAGI. There are 13 residues in the CDR3. The CDR3 is CVPWGQRTYEQYF. Here the CDR3 DNA reads TGTGTGCCATGGGGACAGAGAACCTACGAGCAGTACTTC.

The chain joins TRBV4-1 to TRBJ1-3; D gene ambiguous. The ends were cut back, 1 base at V and 4 bases at J, with 8 bases in the middle. CDR1 and CDR2 from the germline V gene are MGHRA and YSYEKL. The CDR3 totals 14 residues. CDR3 protein: CASSQAGRGNTIYF. In nucleotides, the CDR3 is TGCGCCAGCAGCCAAGCGGGGAGAGGAAACACCATATATTTT.

V is TRBV12-3 or TRBV12-4 and J is TRBJ1-2; 7 bases map to TRBD1. V shed 5 bases and J 10 bases; nucleotides not matched to a gene: 10. The CDR3 extends over 13 amino acids. CDR3 coding DNA: TGTGCCAGCAGTCCCCAGGACAGGTTTTACTACACCTTC. Translated: CASSPQDRFYYTF.

The chain combines TRBV7-3 with TRBJ1-1, with D possibly matching TRBD1 (6 bases). V lost 5 bases and J lost 2, with 9 bases in between. Germline loops: CDR1 SGHTA, CDR2 FQGTGA. The CDR3 covers 13 residues. The CDR3 bases are TGTGCCAGCAGCGACAGGAGAAACACTGAAGCTTTCTTT. Translation gives CASSDRRNTEAFF.

A note on this clone: This same CDR3 is encoded by further DNA sequences in the sample. This CDR3 is CASSPTGGGQPQHF. The DNA for the CDR3 is TGTGCCAGCAGTCCCACAGGGGGCGGTCAGCCCCAGCATTTT. This chain connects TRBV28 to TRBJ1-5; TRBD1 matches at 9 bases. With V trimmed by 5 bases and J by 6 bases, 5 bases remained unmatched. Germline assignment: CDR1 MDHEN and CDR2 SYDVKM. This CDR3 is 14 amino acids long.

There are a few counts of this clone. The V and J genes are TRBV30 and TRBJ2-7; D is perhaps TRBD1 (5 bases). V shed 0 bases and J shed 3 bases, with 9 bases lying between them. Per germline, CDR1 GTSNPN and CDR2 SVGIG (reference sequence). The CDR3 consists of 13 residues. CDR3: CAWSVTQGYEQYF. For the CDR3, the DNA is TGTGCCTGGAGTGTAACCCAGGGCTACGAGCAGTACTTC.

The chain is built from TRBV7-2 and TRBJ1-5, with no clear D. V shed 5 bases and J shed 5 bases, with 16 bases lying between them. Germline assignment: CDR1 SGHTA and CDR2 FQGNSA. The CDR3 contains 15 residues. The CDR3 spells CASSTRTGSHQPQHF. DNA of the CDR3: TGTGCCAGCAGCACCAGGACTGGGAGCCATCAGCCCCAGCATTTT.

This chain uses TRBV5-1 with TRBJ1-2, with a weak D call TRBD1 (5 bases). The V end lost 5 bases, the J end lost 0 bases, and 17 bases lay between the germline ends. The V gene's germline CDR1 is SGHRS and CDR2 YFSETQ. This CDR3 region has 16 residues. This CDR3 is CASRHSTGVTNYGYTF. CDR3 nucleotide sequence: TGCGCCAGCAGACACTCAACAGGAGTCACTAACTATGGCTACACCTTC.